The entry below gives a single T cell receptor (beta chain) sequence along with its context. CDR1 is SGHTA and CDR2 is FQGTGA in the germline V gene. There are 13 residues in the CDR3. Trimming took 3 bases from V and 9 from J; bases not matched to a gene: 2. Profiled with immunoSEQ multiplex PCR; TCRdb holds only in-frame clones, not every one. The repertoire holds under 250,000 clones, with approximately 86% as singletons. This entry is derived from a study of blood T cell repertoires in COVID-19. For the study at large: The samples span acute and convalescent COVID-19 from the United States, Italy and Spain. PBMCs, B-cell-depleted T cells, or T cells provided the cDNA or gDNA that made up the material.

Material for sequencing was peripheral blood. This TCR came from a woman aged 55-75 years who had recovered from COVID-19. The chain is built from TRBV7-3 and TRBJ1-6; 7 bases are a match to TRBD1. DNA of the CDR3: TGTGCCAGCAGCTTGACAGGGACTTCACCCCTCCACTTT. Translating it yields CASSLTGTSPLHF.